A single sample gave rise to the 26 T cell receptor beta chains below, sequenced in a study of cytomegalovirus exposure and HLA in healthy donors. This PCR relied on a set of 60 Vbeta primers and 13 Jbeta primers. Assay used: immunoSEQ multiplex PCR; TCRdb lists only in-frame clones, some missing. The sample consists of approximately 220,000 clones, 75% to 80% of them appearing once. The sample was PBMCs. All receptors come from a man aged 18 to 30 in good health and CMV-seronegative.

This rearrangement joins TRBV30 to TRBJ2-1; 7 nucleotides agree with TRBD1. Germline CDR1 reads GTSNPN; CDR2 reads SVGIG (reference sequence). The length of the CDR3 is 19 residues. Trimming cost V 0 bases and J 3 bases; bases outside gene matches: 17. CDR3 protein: CAWSVRWGLDRVNYNEQFF. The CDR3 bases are TGTGCCTGGAGTGTACGGTGGGGCTTAGACAGGGTGAACTACAATGAGCAGTTCTTC.

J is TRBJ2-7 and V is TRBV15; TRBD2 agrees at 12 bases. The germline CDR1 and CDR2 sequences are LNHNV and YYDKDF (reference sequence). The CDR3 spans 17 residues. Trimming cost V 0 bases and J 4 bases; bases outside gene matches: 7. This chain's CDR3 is CATSRDRGLAGGYEQYF. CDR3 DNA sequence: TGTGCCACCAGCAGAGATAGAGGGCTAGCGGGGGGGTACGAGCAGTACTTC.

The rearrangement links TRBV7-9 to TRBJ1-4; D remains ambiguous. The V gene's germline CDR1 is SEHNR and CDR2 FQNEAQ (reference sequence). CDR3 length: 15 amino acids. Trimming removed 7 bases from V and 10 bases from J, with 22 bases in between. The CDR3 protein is CASTVVSVREGKLFF. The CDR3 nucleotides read TGTGCCAGCACTGTGGTGTCGGTCCGAGAGGGAAAACTGTTTTTT.

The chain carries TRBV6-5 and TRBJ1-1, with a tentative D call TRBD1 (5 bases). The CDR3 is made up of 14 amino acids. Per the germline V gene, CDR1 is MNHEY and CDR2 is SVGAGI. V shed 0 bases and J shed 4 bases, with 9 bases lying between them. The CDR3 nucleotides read TGTGCCAGCAGTTACTCCATGGGGGGCACTGAAGCTTTCTTT. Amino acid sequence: CASSYSMGGTEAFF.

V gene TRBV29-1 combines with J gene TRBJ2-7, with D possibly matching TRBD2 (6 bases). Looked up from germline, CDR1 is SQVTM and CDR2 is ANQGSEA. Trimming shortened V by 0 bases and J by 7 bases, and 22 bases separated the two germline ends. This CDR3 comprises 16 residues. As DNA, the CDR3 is TGCAGCGTTGAAGATCTGGAAAGGCCCTTCCGGGGGGAGCAGTACTTC. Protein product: CSVEDLERPFRGEQYF.

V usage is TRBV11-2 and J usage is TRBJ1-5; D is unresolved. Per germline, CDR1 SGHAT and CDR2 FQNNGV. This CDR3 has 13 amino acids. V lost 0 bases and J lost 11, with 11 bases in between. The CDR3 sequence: CASSLDLTTSQHF. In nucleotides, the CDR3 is TGTGCCAGCAGCTTAGACCTGACAACTTCCCAGCATTTT.

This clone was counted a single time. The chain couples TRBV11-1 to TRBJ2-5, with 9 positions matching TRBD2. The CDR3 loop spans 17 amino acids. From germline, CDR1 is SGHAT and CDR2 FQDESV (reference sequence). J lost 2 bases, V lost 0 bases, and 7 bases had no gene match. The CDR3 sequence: CASSLAFSGGVQETQYF. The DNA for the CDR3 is TGTGCCAGCAGCTTAGCCTTTAGCGGGGGCGTACAAGAGACCCAGTACTTC.

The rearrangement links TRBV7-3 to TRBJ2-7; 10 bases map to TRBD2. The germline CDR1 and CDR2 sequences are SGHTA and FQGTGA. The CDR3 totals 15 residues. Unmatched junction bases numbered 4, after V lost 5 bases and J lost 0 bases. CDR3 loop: CASSQAGGPSYEQYF. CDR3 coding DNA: TGTGCCAGCAGCCAAGCGGGGGGGCCCTCCTACGAGCAGTACTTC.

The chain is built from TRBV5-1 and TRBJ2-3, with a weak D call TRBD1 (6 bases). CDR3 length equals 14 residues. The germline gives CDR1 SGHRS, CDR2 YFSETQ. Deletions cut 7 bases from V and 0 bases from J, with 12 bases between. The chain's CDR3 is CASHREASTDTQYF. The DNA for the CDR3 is TGCGCCAGCCACAGGGAAGCTAGCACAGATACGCAGTATTTT.

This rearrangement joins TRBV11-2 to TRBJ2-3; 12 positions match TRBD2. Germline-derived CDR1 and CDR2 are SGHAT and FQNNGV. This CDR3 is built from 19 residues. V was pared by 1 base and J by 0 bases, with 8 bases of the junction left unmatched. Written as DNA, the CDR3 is TGTGCCAGCAGCTTAGGGAGTATCGGGACTAGCGGGAGCACAGATACGCAGTATTTT. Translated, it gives CASSLGSIGTSGSTDTQYF.

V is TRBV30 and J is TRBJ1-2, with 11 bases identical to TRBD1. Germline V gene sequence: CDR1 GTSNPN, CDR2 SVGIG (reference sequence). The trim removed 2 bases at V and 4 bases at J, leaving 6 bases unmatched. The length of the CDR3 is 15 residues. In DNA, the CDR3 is TGTGCCTGGAGTCCAGGACAGGGGGCTCTCTATGGCTACACCTTC. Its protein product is CAWSPGQGALYGYTF.

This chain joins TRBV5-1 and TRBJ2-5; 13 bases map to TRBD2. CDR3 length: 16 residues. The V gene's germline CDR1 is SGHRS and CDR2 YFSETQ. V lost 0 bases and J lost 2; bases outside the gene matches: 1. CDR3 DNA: TGCGCCAGCAGCTTGGGGGGACTAGCGGGGCAAGAGACCCAGTACTTC. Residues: CASSLGGLAGQETQYF.

Here the CDR3 reads CAWSVPSDRGKYSNQPQHF. As DNA, the CDR3 is TGTGCCTGGAGTGTACCCTCCGACAGGGGGAAATATAGCAATCAGCCCCAGCATTTT. This sequence joins TRBV30 and TRBJ1-5; the match to TRBD1 covers 9 bases. The germline V gene has CDR1 GTSNPN and CDR2 SVGIG (reference sequence). CDR3 length: 19 residues. V lost 0 bases to trimming and J lost 0 bases; unmatched junction nucleotides: 12.

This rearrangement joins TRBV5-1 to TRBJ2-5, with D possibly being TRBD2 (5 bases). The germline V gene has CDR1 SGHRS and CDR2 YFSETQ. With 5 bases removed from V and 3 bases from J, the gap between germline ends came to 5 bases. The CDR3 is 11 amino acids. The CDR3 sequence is CASREEETQYF. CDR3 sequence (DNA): TGCGCCAGCAGGGAGGAAGAGACCCAGTACTTC.

CDR3 DNA: TGTGCCAGCAGTTTATATGAGGGAGGGCAGAGAGATACGCAGTATTTT. The encoded protein is CASSLYEGGQRDTQYF. The chain couples TRBV27 to TRBJ2-3, with 7 bases lining up with TRBD2. The CDR3 has 16 amino acids. Looked up from germline, CDR1 is MNHEY and CDR2 is SMNVEV (reference sequence). J gave up 5 bases and V 1 base, and 9 bases lay outside the gene matches.

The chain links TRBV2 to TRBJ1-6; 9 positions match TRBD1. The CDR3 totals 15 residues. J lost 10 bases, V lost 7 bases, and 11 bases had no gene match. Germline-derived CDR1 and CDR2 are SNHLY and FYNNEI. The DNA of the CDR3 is TGTGCCAGCAAGAACAAGACAGGGGGTTTCTCACCCCTCCACTTT. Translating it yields CASKNKTGGFSPLHF.

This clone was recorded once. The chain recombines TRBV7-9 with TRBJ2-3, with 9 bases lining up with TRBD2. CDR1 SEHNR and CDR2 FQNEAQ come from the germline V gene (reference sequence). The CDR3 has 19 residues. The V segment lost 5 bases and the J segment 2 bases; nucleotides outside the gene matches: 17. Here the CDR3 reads CASSRRVASGDYSTDTQYF. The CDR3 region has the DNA TGTGCCAGCAGCCGCCGAGTGGCTAGCGGGGACTACTCCACAGATACGCAGTATTTT.

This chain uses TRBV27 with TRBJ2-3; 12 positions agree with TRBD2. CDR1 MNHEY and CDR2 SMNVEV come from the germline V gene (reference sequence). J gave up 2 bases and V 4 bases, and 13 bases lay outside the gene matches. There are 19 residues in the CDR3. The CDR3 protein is CASSYGVTSGRHFTDTQYF. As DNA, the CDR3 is TGTGCCAGCAGTTACGGGGTCACTAGCGGGAGGCACTTCACAGATACGCAGTATTTT.

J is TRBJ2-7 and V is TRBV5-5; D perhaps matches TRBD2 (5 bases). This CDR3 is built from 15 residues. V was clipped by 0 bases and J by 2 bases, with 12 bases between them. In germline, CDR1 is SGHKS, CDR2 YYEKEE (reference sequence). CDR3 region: CASSLGGPKAYEQYF. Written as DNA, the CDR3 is TGTGCCAGCAGCTTGGGAGGGCCTAAAGCCTACGAGCAGTACTTC.

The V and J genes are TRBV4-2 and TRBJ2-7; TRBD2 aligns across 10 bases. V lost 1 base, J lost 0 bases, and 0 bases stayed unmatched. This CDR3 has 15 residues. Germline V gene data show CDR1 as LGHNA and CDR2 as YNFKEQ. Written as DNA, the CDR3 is TGTGCCAGCAGCCAAGCTAGCGGGAGCTCCTACGAGCAGTACTTC. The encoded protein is CASSQASGSSYEQYF.

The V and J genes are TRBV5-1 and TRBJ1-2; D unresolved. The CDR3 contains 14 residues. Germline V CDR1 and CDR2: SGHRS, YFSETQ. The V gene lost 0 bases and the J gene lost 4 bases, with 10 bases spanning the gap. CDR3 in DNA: TGCGCCAGCAGCTTGGTTGGCGGAGTCTATGGCTACACCTTC. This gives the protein CASSLVGGVYGYTF. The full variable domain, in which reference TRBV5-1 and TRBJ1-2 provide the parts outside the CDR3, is KAGVTQTPRYLIKTRGQQVTLSCSPISGHRSVSWYQQTPGQGLQFLFEYFSETQRNKGNFPGRFSGRQFSNSRSEMNVSTLELGDSALYLCASSLVGGVYGYTFGSGTRLTVV.

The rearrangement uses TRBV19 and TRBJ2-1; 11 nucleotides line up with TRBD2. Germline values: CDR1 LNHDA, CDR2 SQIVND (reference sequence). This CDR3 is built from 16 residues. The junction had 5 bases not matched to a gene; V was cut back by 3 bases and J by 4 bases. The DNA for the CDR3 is TGTGCCAGTAGTATCCCCCCTAGCGGGGGGTACAATGAGCAGTTCTTC. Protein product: CASSIPPSGGYNEQFF. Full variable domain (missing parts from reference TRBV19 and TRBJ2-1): DGGITQSPKYLFRKEGQNVTLSCEQNLNHDAMYWYRQDPGQGLRLIYYSQIVNDFQKGDIAEGYSVSREKKESFPLTVTSAQKNPTAFYLCASSIPPSGGYNEQFFGPGTRLTVL.

CDR3 sequence: CASSDRQGGETQYF. The CDR3 DNA is TGTGCCAGCAGTGATCGACAGGGGGGGGAGACCCAGTACTTC. The rearrangement joins TRBV2 to TRBJ2-5; 9 bases agree with TRBD1. Germline-derived CDR1 and CDR2 are SNHLY and FYNNEI. V lost 3 bases and J lost 5; bases outside the gene matches: 4. This CDR3 has 14 residues.

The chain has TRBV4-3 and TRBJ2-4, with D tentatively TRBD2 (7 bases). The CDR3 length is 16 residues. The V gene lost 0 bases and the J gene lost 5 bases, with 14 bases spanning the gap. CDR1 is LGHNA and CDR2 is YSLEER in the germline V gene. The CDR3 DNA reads TGCGCCAGCAGCCAAGATTTGGGGGGGCTGGAAAACATTCAGTACTTC. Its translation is CASSQDLGGLENIQYF.

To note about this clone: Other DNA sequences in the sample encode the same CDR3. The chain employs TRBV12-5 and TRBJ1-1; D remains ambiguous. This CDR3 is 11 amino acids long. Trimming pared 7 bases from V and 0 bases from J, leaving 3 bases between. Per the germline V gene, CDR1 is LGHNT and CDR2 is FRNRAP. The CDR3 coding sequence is TGTGCTAGTGCCTTGAACACTGAAGCTTTCTTT. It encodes CASALNTEAFF.

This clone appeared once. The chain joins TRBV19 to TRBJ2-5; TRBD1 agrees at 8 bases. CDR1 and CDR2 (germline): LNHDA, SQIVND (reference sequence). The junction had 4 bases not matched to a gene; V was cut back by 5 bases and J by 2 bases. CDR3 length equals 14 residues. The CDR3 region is CASSWGQAQETQYF. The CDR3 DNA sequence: TGTGCCAGTAGTTGGGGACAGGCACAAGAGACCCAGTACTTC.